This T cell receptor (beta chain) comes out of a study of T cell clonality in common variable immunodeficiency. Findings and caveats of the study: Fewer deletions and N-nucleotide insertions were reportedly seen in common variable immunodeficiency TCR beta sequences.

Measured with immunoSEQ multiplex PCR; TCRdb has only the in-frame clones, and not every one. The record shows about 19,000 clones for this sample, with no singletons present. This clone was recorded a few times. Its target is unknown. Read coverage stops 3 residues before the CDR3 terminus; the germline J gene supplies the remainder. Of CVID subjects, more than twelve were female and roughly 29 male, mean age about 40. Most patients and controls had Caucasian heritage. Blood came from CVID subjects not ill and not taking immunomodulatory or immunosuppressive medication. Germline trimming cut 7 bases from V and 4 bases from J; bases unmatched to any gene: 9. Germline V CDR1 and CDR2: LNHDA, SQIVND (reference sequence). The CDR3 contains 15 residues.

The origin of this receptor is a human donor with common variable immunodeficiency. This chain joins TRBV19 and TRBJ2-2; 7 positions agree with TRBD2. Sequenced input: peripheral blood mononuclear cells. The CDR3 DNA, read in part, is TGTGCCAGTATTGGCGGGAGAAGGAGCACCGGGGAG. Protein product: CASIGGRRSTGE. The full CDR3 sequence reads CASIGGRRSTGELFF. Filled out from reference TRBV19 and TRBJ2-2, the complete variable domain reads DGGITQSPKYLFRKEGQNVTLSCEQNLNHDAMYWYRQDPGQGLRLIYYSQIVNDFQKGDIAEGYSVSREKKESFPLTVTSAQKNPTAFYLCASIGGRRSTGELFFGEGSRLTVL.